In this sample, the clone carrying this TCR beta chain turned up many times. Individual cDNA molecules carried attached unique molecular identifiers. TCRdb analysed the 5' RACE reads with MiXCR anew, one entry per CDR3 protein. The sample consists of about 76,000 distinct CDR3 sequences, about 11% of them appearing once. Trimming removed 0 bases from V and 4 bases from J; junction bases left unmatched: 7. The CDR3 runs 16 residues. Looked up from germline, CDR1 is MNHEY and CDR2 is SVGAGI. The entry originates in a study of early T cells in non-severe SARS-CoV-2 infection. V gene TRBV6-5 combines with J gene TRBJ2-7; TRBD1 matches at 9 bases. The sequencing sample was made of whole blood. The sequence came from an adult who was a healthcare worker with PCR-confirmed SARS-CoV-2 infection or an uninfected control (not recorded which). The CDR3 loop reads CASSYSIGDRVYEQYF. The CDR3 nucleotides are TGTGCCAGCAGTTACTCGATCGGGGACAGGGTTTACGAGCAGTACTTC.